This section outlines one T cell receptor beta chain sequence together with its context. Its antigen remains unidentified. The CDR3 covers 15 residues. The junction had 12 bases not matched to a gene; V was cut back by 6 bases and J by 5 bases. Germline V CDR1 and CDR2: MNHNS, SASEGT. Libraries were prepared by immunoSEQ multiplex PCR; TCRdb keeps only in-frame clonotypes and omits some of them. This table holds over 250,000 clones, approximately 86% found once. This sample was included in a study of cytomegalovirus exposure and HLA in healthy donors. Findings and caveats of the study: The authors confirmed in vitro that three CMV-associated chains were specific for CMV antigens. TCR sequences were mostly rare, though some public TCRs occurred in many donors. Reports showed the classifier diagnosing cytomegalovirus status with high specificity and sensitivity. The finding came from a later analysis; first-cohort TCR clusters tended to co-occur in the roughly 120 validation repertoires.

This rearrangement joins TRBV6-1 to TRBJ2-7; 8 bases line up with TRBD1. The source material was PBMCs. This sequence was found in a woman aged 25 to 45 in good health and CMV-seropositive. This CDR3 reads CASRELRGPLDEQYF. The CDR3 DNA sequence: TGTGCCAGCAGGGAACTCAGGGGGCCCCTGGACGAGCAGTACTTC.